The TCR beta chain described here comes from a study of response to subunit inactivated influenza vaccine. General study findings and limits: Few new T cells, the authors suggested, are recruited by each seasonal influenza vaccination.

This clonotype was observed a handful of times. Its cognate antigen is unknown. TCRdb processed the RT-PCR reads anew with MiXCR; each CDR3 protein has one entry. The repertoire holds around 710,000 distinct CDR3 sequences, with 11% to 15% as singletons. The sequencing used PBMCs from blood, collected 14 days before vaccination. The source is a middle-aged man who received an inactivated influenza vaccine.

CDR3 in amino acids: CASSDSVEQFF. The CDR3 nucleotides read TGTGCCAGCAGCGATAGCGTTGAGCAGTTCTTC. The genes are TRBV7-9 and TRBJ2-1, with D tentatively TRBD2 (5 bases). CDR3 length equals 11 residues. Germline V lookup: CDR1 SEHNR, CDR2 FQNEAQ (reference sequence). Trimming stripped 5 bases from V and 9 bases from J, with 8 bases between.